This paragraph reports one T cell receptor (beta chain). Its antigen is as yet unknown. The sample belongs to a study of OX40 agonist ivuxolimab in advanced cancers. General study points: Among the lowest peripheral clonal expansion occurred in 0.1-3.0 mg/kg partial responders.

Method: immunoSEQ multiplex PCR; TCRdb's copy keeps in-frame clones and lacks some. Of roughly 36,000 clones detected, roughly 71% appear once; the ten largest clones hold 9.5% to 15%. Germline assignment: CDR1 KGHSH and CDR2 LQKENI. The V gene end was trimmed by 5 bases and the J gene end by 0 bases; junction bases not matched to a gene: 5. CDR3 size: 16 residues. The material sequenced was CD4+ or CD8+ T cells sorted from blood, taken in a trial of the OX40 agonist ivuxolimab. The chain carries TRBV18 and TRBJ1-3; 9 nucleotides match TRBD1. The TCR comes from an adult with an advanced solid tumor such as melanoma, head and neck, liver or kidney cancer. Written as DNA, the CDR3 is TGTGCCAGCTCATCCACAGGGGGCAACTCTGGAAACACCATATATTTT. Protein sequence: CASSSTGGNSGNTIYF.